These 19 T cell receptor beta chains were all obtained from the same sample, sequenced in a study of metastatic and nonmetastatic thyroid tumors. TCRdb re-called the PCR reads through MiXCR. This table has about 17,000 clones, approximately 28% appearing once. No treatment had been given to any patient before thyroid surgery. Sequenced material: tumor tissue. The source of these receptors is a male donor with papillary thyroid cancer or a benign thyroid nodule (not recorded which). Some clones in this sample may be carry-over from other donors' samples.

This clone occurred a few times. The chain links TRBV19 to TRBJ2-5, with D possibly called TRBD1 or TRBD2 (5 bases each). V gave up 7 bases and J gave up 4 bases, with 19 bases separating them. Germline lookup yields CDR1 LNHDA and CDR2 SQIVND (reference sequence). The CDR3 is made up of 15 amino acids. The CDR3 bases are TGTGCCAGTACCGACCGCGGGCCAGGGAGAGAGACCCAGTACTTC. It encodes CASTDRGPGRETQYF.

As concerns this clone: One junction end does not reproduce the germline sequence, and a read error may be involved. The V and J genes are TRBV19 and TRBJ2-7; the match to TRBD1 covers 7 bases. The CDR3 runs to 13 residues. Germline CDR1 LNHDA, CDR2 SQIVND (reference sequence). The DNA for the CDR3 is TGTGCCAGTAGTCGACAGGGAGTATACGAGCATTACTTC. Translating it yields CASSRQGVYEHYF.

This clone appeared many times. The sample holds other DNA sequences that translate to the same CDR3. The chain couples TRBV9 to TRBJ1-2; weak D call: TRBD1 (5 bases). The CDR3 sequence is 16 residues long. V lost 0 bases and J 4 bases, leaving 16 bases between the germline ends. Looked up from germline, CDR1 is SGDLS and CDR2 is YYNGEE. CDR3: CASSVAPGRQSYGYTF. The CDR3 region has the DNA TGTGCCAGCAGCGTAGCTCCGGGACGGCAAAGCTATGGCTACACCTTC.

This clone was seen more than once but under ten times. The chain employs TRBV6-1 and TRBJ1-5, with 11 bases matching TRBD1. The CDR3 loop spans 13 amino acids. Germline CDR1 is MNHNS and CDR2 is SASEGT. V lost 6 bases, J lost 7 bases, and 2 bases stayed unmatched. The chain's CDR3 is CASRGQGDQPQHF. The DNA of the CDR3 is TGTGCCAGCAGGGGACAGGGGGACCAGCCCCAGCATTTT.

Regarding this clone: The CDR3 ends on some other residue instead of the conserved phenylalanine or tryptophan, so this is likely a read error. V usage is TRBV12-3 or TRBV12-4 and J usage is TRBJ2-7, with 9 bases matching TRBD1. The CDR3 totals 13 residues. Trimming took 6 bases from V and 5 from J; bases not matched to a gene: 5. The CDR3 nucleotides are TGTGCCAGCAGCCCACAGGGGGCGAACGAGCAGTACCTC. This translates into CASSPQGANEQYL.

The chain joins TRBV20-1 to TRBJ2-5; a possible D gene is TRBD2 (5 bases). There are 13 residues in the CDR3. CDR1 is DFQATT and CDR2 is SNEGSKA in the germline V gene (reference sequence). The V end lost 6 bases, the J end lost 3 bases, and 14 bases lay between the germline ends. CDR3 nucleotides: TGCAGTGCCAGCGGTCTCCTCAAAGAGACCCAGTACTTC. Its translation: CSASGLLKETQYF.

This chain joins TRBV6-1 and TRBJ1-6; TRBD1 is a possible D gene (5 bases). Germline values: CDR1 MNHNS, CDR2 SASEGT. The length of the CDR3 is 14 residues. The germline V and J ends were trimmed by 5 bases and 5 bases, with 10 bases remaining between them. CDR3 sequence reads: CASSTGTDNSPLHF. Written as DNA, the CDR3 is TGTGCCAGCAGTACCGGGACGGATAATTCACCCCTCCACTTT.

The V call is TRBV20-1, the J call TRBJ1-2; no firm D call. Germline CDR1 reads DFQATT; CDR2 reads SNEGSKA (reference sequence). CDR3 length: 13 residues. V lost 3 bases, J lost 2 bases, and 10 bases lay in between. CDR3 residues: CSASHSENYGYTF. DNA of the CDR3: TGCAGTGCTAGCCATAGCGAGAACTATGGCTACACCTTC.

On this clone: This sequence may be a read error, since a much larger clone differs from it by one base. The CDR3 here is CASGLSGGFIDTQYF. CDR3 in DNA: TGTGCCAGCGGTCTGAGCGGGGGGTTCATAGATACGCAGTATTTT. This chain uses TRBV9 with TRBJ2-3, with 9 bases that match TRBD2. The V gene end was trimmed by 7 bases and the J gene end by 5 bases; junction bases not matched to a gene: 11. CDR1 is SGDLS and CDR2 is YYNGEE in the germline V gene. The CDR3 runs 15 residues.

In this sample, this clone turned up a few times. The rearrangement links TRBV6-1 to TRBJ2-2, with D hard to call. V was trimmed by 3 bases and J by 9 bases, leaving 11 bases between them. This CDR3 has 13 residues. Germline CDR1 MNHNS, CDR2 SASEGT. This CDR3 reads CASSEIVPWELFF. CDR3 coding DNA: TGTGCCAGCAGTGAGATAGTGCCCTGGGAGCTGTTTTTT.

This clone was recorded many times. The gene calls are TRBV9 and TRBJ2-5; D is possibly TRBD2 (5 bases). The germline gives CDR1 SGDLS, CDR2 YYNGEE. V was shortened by 0 bases and J by 3 bases, with 9 bases between the two germline ends. The CDR3 contains 14 residues. The CDR3, as DNA: TGTGCCAGCAGCGTAGATTTGAGGGAAGAGACCCAGTACTTC. It codes for CASSVDLREETQYF.

This clone appeared a few times. The chain recombines TRBV19 with TRBJ1-4; no reliable D call. The CDR3 covers 13 residues. V was trimmed by 9 bases and J by 6 bases, leaving 14 bases between them. CDR1 LNHDA and CDR2 SQIVND come from the germline V gene (reference sequence). CDR3 sequence (DNA): TGTGCCAGCGAGAGCCCGGCCGATGAAAAACTGTTTTTT. Protein: CASESPADEKLFF.

A remark on this clone: As the CDR3 is not closed by the conserved phenylalanine or tryptophan, this likely results from a read error. The rearrangement links TRBV6-1 to TRBJ1-3, with 7 bases fitting TRBD1. The germline CDR1 and CDR2 sequences are MNHNS and SASEGT. This CDR3 region has 14 residues. CDR3: CASEQGNSGYTIYS. The CDR3 region has the DNA TGTGCCAGTGAACAGGGGAACTCTGGATACACCATATATTCT.

At least ten counts were recorded for this clone. The rearrangement uses TRBV3-1 and TRBJ2-3; D gene uncertain. V gave up 1 base and J gave up 0 bases, with 8 bases separating them. Germline V lookup: CDR1 LGHDT, CDR2 YNNKEL (reference sequence). This CDR3 region has 15 residues. CDR3 sequence: CASSQVPDSTDTQYF. CDR3 bases: TGTGCCAGCAGCCAAGTCCCAGACAGCACAGATACGCAGTATTTT.

CDR3 bases: TGTGCCAGCAGTGCACCGGGGACTAGCGGGGGGGCAGGGAAGGAGACCCAGTACTTC. It is translated as CASSAPGTSGGAGKETQYF. The chain joins TRBV6-1 to TRBJ2-5, with TRBD2 identical over 16 bases. Germline V lookup: CDR1 MNHNS, CDR2 SASEGT. The CDR3 length is 19 residues. V shed 4 bases, J shed 5 bases, and the junction held 13 bases outside the gene matches.

This chain joins TRBV10-2 and TRBJ2-2, with a tentative D call TRBD1 (5 bases). Germline V gene data show CDR1 as WSHSY and CDR2 as SAAADI. Deletions cut 3 bases from V and 7 bases from J, with 12 bases between. CDR3 length equals 14 residues. The CDR3, as DNA: TGCGCCAGCAGTGAACTTGGGGCCCGCGGGGAGCTGTTTTTT. As protein: CASSELGARGELFF.

The chain recombines TRBV4-2 with TRBJ2-7; 9 nucleotides match TRBD1. V lost 5 bases, J lost 7 bases, and 9 bases stayed unmatched. The length of the CDR3 is 14 residues. From germline, CDR1 is LGHNA and CDR2 YNFKEQ. CDR3 sequence (DNA): TGTGCCAGCAGCACGCCGGGACAGGGTGTGGAGCAGTACTTC. This sequence encodes CASSTPGQGVEQYF.

Concerning this clone itself: At one of its ends the junction is not consistent with the germline gene, which may arise from a read error. The chain uses TRBV6-4 and TRBJ1-1; D is ambiguous. The germline V gene has CDR1 MRHNA and CDR2 SNTAGT. The CDR3 consists of 13 residues. DNA for the CDR3: TGTGCCAGCAGTGACGCAGAGAACACTGAATCTTTCTTT. Amino acid sequence: CASSDAENTESFF.

This clone has a count of ten or more. V is TRBV15 and J is TRBJ2-1; D gene uncertain. CDR3 length: 15 amino acids. The V gene's germline CDR1 is LNHNV and CDR2 YYDKDF (reference sequence). V was shortened by 5 bases and J by 4 bases, with 15 bases between the two germline ends. The CDR3 region is CATSGFGLAYNEQFF. CDR3 bases: TGTGCCACCAGCGGATTCGGGTTAGCATACAATGAGCAGTTCTTC.